This TCR beta chain comes out of a study of neurological immune-mediated disorders (dated by TCRdb to between 2018 and 2020). With regard to the full study: Among the roughly 34 multiple sclerosis patients, relapsing-remitting MS was present in approximately 31 and secondary progressive MS was present in 3. The cohort comprised about 68 subjects: approximately 15 HAM/TSP patients, 35 or so multiple sclerosis patients and about 20 healthy controls. Using UMI-based sequencing, the study compared peripheral blood TCR-beta repertoires from patients with HTLV-I-associated myelopathy (HAM/TSP), patients with multiple sclerosis, and healthy controls. Longitudinal samples, technical triplicates and paired sorted CD4+ and CD8+ T-cell subsets, alongside PBMC samples, were included among the approximately 110 TCR-beta libraries.

This clonotype was seen at least ten times. Its binding antigen is unknown. Base quality data are lacking; no much larger clone is found one base away. What the research found in general, with its limitations: Expanded clones from different subjects shared no identical CDR3 amino acid sequences, which suggests that TCR-beta repertoires were private in all groups. The highest TCR clonal expansion was observed in HAM/TSP patients, whereas the lowest was observed in MS patients, even when compared with healthy controls. In a phylogenetic analysis, the repertoires of 18 out of 34 MS patients fell into a single cluster of related CDR3 sequences, pointing to a possible signature at the repertoire level. No clinical or MRI features were associated with the MS cluster, and the authors said that larger cohorts are needed.

As encoded in the germline V gene (reference sequence), CDR1 is DFQATT while CDR2 is SNEGSKA. V ends up 5 bases short and J 0 bases short, with an unmatched junction base count of 10. Counted from cysteine to phenylalanine, this CDR3 has 16 amino acids. The kept DNA is CDR3 alone, 48 bases in frame from the first base. cDNA synthesis used template-switch 5'RACE with a primer carrying a 10-nucleotide random unique molecular identifier tagging each TCR transcript. Each sequencing run produced over 160 million TCR-beta sequences covering 15-18 subjects. Total RNA was extracted with the RNeasy kit. The KAPA Real-time Library Amplification kit was used to amplify TCR-beta VDJ regions with primers targeting the TCR constant region and the 5'RACE anchor. Sample indexes and Illumina adaptors were added in a first PCR, after which library yield was increased in a second PCR. The roughly 650 bp TCR product was size-selected on a 2% E-gel SizeSelection system after Ampure bead purification. Library quality was checked on a Bioanalyzer, concentration was measured with Qubit, and libraries were quantified with the Kapa Library Quantification kit before pooling. Paired-end 2 x 150 bp sequencing of the libraries was performed on an Illumina HiSeq 2500. To increase sequence diversity, roughly 24-30% phiX was spiked into each library pool. The source study handled its data this way. Quality-filtered reads were processed with the UMI-based MiGEC pipeline, which removed over 80% of raw TCR sequences during error correction. VDJ genes were aligned to IMGT germline references, and clonotypes were defined by unique CDR3 amino acid sequence plus V-J genes. Clonal expansion, Shannon diversity and CDR3 relatedness were evaluated with VDJtools (CalcPairwiseDistances, ClusterSamples), while phylogenetic trees were built in CLCbio workbench. Clones with at least 8 unique UMIs were defined as expanded, with this threshold being based on coefficient-of-variation modelling across technical triplicates. TCRdb reran the public reads through fastp at Q25 and MiXCR, keeping productive beta chains. Here each entry gathers all rows of one CDR3 protein and keeps the most common genes and DNA. The V and J calls reflect TCRdb's pipeline rather than the authors' work. The sample data list about 62,000 distinct CDR3 sequences, and over 3.5% of these were observed just once. The leading ten clones occupy less than 2.5% of the sample.

Unsorted PBMC libraries were generated from 2 million PBMCs stored in RNAlater at -80 °C until RNA extraction. Multiple sclerosis patients were enrolled in a US clinical protocol under which disease progression was evaluated by magnetic resonance imaging. PBMCs were separated from peripheral blood using Ficoll-Hypaque density gradient centrifugation and then cryopreserved in liquid nitrogen. This receptor was taken from a woman between 45 and 65 years old with multiple sclerosis. The sequencing sample was made of PBMCs. The rearrangement joined TRBV20-1 to TRBJ2-4, with 7 junctional bases fitting TRBD1. The nucleotides are TGCAGTGCTCGTCGGACAGGAACGCTAGCCAAAAACATTCAGTACTTC. It is translated as CSARRTGTLAKNIQYF.